This T cell receptor (beta chain) derives from a study of T-cell reconstitution after alpha-beta-depleted transplantation in children. This clonotype was detected a few times. For TCRbeta, the library was prepared with unique molecular identifiers. TCRdb re-called the PCR reads with MiXCR, one entry per CDR3 protein. Of hundreds of thousands of distinct CDR3 sequences in the sample, around 11% were seen once. The V gene's germline CDR1 is SGHDT and CDR2 YYEEEE. The CDR3 contains 12 residues. V lost 2 bases to trimming and J lost 7 bases, with 10 bases between them. Here the sequenced sample was PBMCs from the stem cell graft donor, taken from the stem cell graft. The rearrangement links TRBV5-6 to TRBJ2-7; possibly TRBD1 for D (5 bases). This receptor was obtained from a human donor who donated a stem cell graft to a child with acute lymphoblastic leukemia. The CDR3 coding sequence is TGTGCCAGCAGCTTCAGGCAGGGTGAGCAGTACTTC. Encoded protein: CASSFRQGEQYF.